This T cell receptor beta chain appears in the sequencing data of a study of T cells in Graves' hyperthyroidism and ophthalmopathy. Amplification yielded TCR beta CDR3 regions, with RNA transcripts as the source. TCR CDR3 underwent first-round RT-PCR with the HTBI primer set. TCRdb used MiXCR to reprocess the multiplex PCR reads, holding one entry per CDR3 protein. The data contain about 49,000 distinct CDR3 sequences, about 54% of them singletons. This TCR was sampled from a man between 18 and 35 years old with Graves' hyperthyroidism. The sequenced sample consisted of peripheral blood or thyroid tissue (not recorded which).

The CDR3 spells CATSREGIQPQHF. The DNA for the CDR3 is TGTGCCACCAGCAGAGAGGGCATTCAGCCCCAGCATTTT. The rearrangement uses TRBV15 and TRBJ1-5; the D is unclear. This CDR3 is built from 13 residues. V lost 0 bases to trimming and J lost 6 bases, with 6 bases between them. The germline gives CDR1 LNHNV, CDR2 YYDKDF (reference sequence).